This T cell receptor beta chain was retrieved from a study of identical twins. Regarding the study as a whole: Memory repertoires lacked the insertion deficit that abundant cord blood beta clonotypes showed.

The CDR3 is made up of 15 amino acids. Germline loops: CDR1 MNHEY, CDR2 SMNVEV (reference sequence). As concerns this clonotype: Its antigen is still unknown. The junction departs from the called germline gene at one end, perhaps through a read error.

Every donor was a healthy Caucasian. TCRdb re-called the 5' RACE reads with MiXCR, one entry per CDR3 protein. The sample lists 1.5 million to 2 million distinct CDR3 sequences; under 35% were seen once. The J gene is TRBJ2-5, the V gene TRBV27, with TRBD1 matching over 7 bases. The clonotype originates from a newborn girl in good health. The sequenced sample consisted of cord blood. Written as DNA, the CDR3 is TGTGCCAGCATGGCCCGAGCCAGGGGGTATGAGACCCTGTACTTC. This codes for CASMARARGYETLYF.